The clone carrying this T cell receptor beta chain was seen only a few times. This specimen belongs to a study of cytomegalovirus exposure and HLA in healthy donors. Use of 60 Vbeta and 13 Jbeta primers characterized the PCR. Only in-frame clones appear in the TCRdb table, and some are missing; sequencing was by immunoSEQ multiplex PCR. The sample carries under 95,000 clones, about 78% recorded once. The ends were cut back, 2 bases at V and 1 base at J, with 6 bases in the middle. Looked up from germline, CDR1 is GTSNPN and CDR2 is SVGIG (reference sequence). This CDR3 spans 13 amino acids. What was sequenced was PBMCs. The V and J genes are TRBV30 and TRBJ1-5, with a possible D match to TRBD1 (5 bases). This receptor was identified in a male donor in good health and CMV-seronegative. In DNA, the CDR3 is TGTGCCTGGAGTCAGGGAAGCAATCAGCCCCAGCATTTT. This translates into CAWSQGSNQPQHF.